This is a list of T cell receptor beta chains from one sample in a study of T-cell memory formation after mild COVID-19. TCRdb processed the 5' RACE reads anew with MiXCR; each CDR3 protein has one entry. Of fewer than 40,000 distinct CDR3 sequences in the sample, approximately 10% are singletons; the top ten hold under 30%. Sequenced input: PBMCs or a T cell subset sorted from them (not recorded which). These receptors all stem from a man aged 18 to 29 who had mild COVID-19 (a few samples of this study predate the infection). Cell type and time point are not known. CDR3s leave out the opening cysteine and the closing phenylalanine or tryptophan.

V gene	CDR3 protein
TRBV18	ASSRDRSYNEQF
TRBV24-1	ATISGVGNQPQH
TRBV29-1	SVEDQDSGNEQF
TRBV3-1	ASSHRTGTMYNEQF
TRBV5-6	ASSSYRLANTGELF
TRBV5-1	ASSPSGLNTEAF
TRBV19	ASSIDPTSGTYEQY
TRBV20-1	SARDYLTSGGQETQY
TRBV2	ASEGTASYEQY
TRBV7-2	ASSLGGGALGNTIY
TRBV20-1	SARGNTEAF
TRBV12-3/TRBV12-4	ASSLFQSLGTDTQY
TRBV11-1	ASSFTRGAQYEQY